This T cell receptor (beta chain) was captured by sequencing in a study of blood T cell repertoires in COVID-19. At the level of the study: Some COVID-19 samples were acute and others convalescent; all came from the United States, Italy and Spain. T cells, B-cell-depleted T cells, or PBMCs supplied cDNA or gDNA.

In the original analysis: Reference gene primers were amplified, and this amplification served to estimate nucleated cell counts. The repertoire was sequenced with immunoSEQ multiplex PCR; TCRdb's copy has only in-frame clones and lacks some. For V, J and clone size, that table is used; D and trimming come from the DNA. The sample records about 110,000 clones, under 85% being singletons. The germline gives CDR1 LGHDT, CDR2 YNNKEL (reference sequence). V lost 0 bases to trimming and J lost 5 bases, with 16 bases between them. The CDR3 runs 16 residues. This rearrangement joins TRBV3-1 (or the pseudogene TRBV3-2) to TRBJ1-1; D may be TRBD1 (5 bases). The TCR sequence derives from a woman aged 70-85 years with acute or convalescent COVID-19. The source material was peripheral blood. CDR3 region: CASSQDLAGGRTEAFF. The CDR3 DNA follows: TGTGCCAGCAGCCAAGATTTGGCCGGGGGTCGAACTGAAGCTTTCTTT.